These 26 T cell receptor beta chains were sequenced from one sample in a study of CD8 T cells in ankylosing spondylitis. TCRdb ran MiXCR on the 5' RACE reads and lists one entry per CDR3 protein. The table shows around 75,000 distinct CDR3 sequences, with under 5.5% occurring only once. The sequenced material came from blood, either unsorted or a sorted T cell fraction (not recorded which). The receptor source for this set is a male donor with ankylosing spondylitis or in good health (not recorded which).

The sample holds many counts of this clonotype. The rearrangement uses TRBV10-1 and TRBJ2-3; 7 bases agree with TRBD1. Trimming removed 2 bases from V and 6 bases from J; junction bases left unmatched: 8. CDR1 WNHNN and CDR2 SYGVQD come from the germline V gene (reference sequence). The CDR3 sequence is 15 residues long. This CDR3 is CASSEEGGRGDTQYF. The DNA for the CDR3 is TGCGCCAGCAGTGAGGAGGGTGGCAGGGGGGATACGCAGTATTTT.

This clonotype was recorded many times. The rearrangement uses TRBV10-2 and TRBJ2-2; the D gene is possibly TRBD2 (6 bases). Trimming took off 3 bases at V and 5 bases at J, with 10 bases between the two ends. The germline gives CDR1 WSHSY, CDR2 SAAADI. The CDR3 has 14 residues. The chain's CDR3 is CASSEVGGTGELFF. In DNA form, the CDR3 reads TGCGCCAGCAGTGAAGTGGGGGGTACCGGGGAGCTGTTTTTT.

Concerning this clonotype: Being one base from a much bigger clone, this may be a read error. The CDR3 bases are TGCGCCAGCAGCCAAAGTAGCGGGGGGGCTCGGGAGACCCAGTGCTTC. Its translation is CASSQSSGGARETQCF. The J gene is TRBJ2-5, the V gene TRBV4-1, with TRBD2 identical over 11 bases. The germline CDR1 and CDR2 sequences are MGHRA and YSYEKL. The CDR3 spans 16 residues.

This clonotype was seen repeatedly, ten times or more. This CDR3 reads CASSLNTYEQYF. The CDR3 DNA sequence: TGTGCCAGCAGCTTAAATACCTACGAGCAGTACTTC. The chain combines TRBV7-9 with TRBJ2-7; D call uncertain. Germline V gives CDR1 SEHNR, CDR2 FQNEAQ (reference sequence). This CDR3 is built from 12 residues. V lost 2 bases to trimming and J lost 2 bases, with 4 bases between them.

This clonotype was counted ten times or more. This chain joins TRBV10-3 and TRBJ1-1, with D uncertain. V was trimmed by 4 bases and J by 1 base, leaving 7 bases between them. The CDR3 spans 13 residues. Germline V gene sequence: CDR1 ENHRY, CDR2 SYGVKD. The CDR3 DNA reads TGTGCCATCAGTGTGGACGGGAACACTGAAGCTTTCTTT. Translated: CAISVDGNTEAFF.

This clonotype was recorded at least ten times. The chain combines TRBV20-1 with TRBJ1-5, with D possibly being TRBD1 (5 bases). The CDR3 covers 14 residues. The germline V and J ends were trimmed by 3 bases and 6 bases, with 15 bases remaining between them. CDR1 and CDR2 from the germline V gene are DFQATT and SNEGSKA (reference sequence). CDR3 sequence reads: CSASPPGLGQPQHF. CDR3 nucleotides: TGCAGTGCTAGTCCACCAGGGCTGGGTCAGCCCCAGCATTTT.

This clonotype showed up many times. The rearrangement uses TRBV28 and TRBJ2-7; tentatively, D is TRBD1 (5 bases). Trimming took off 6 bases at V and 2 bases at J, with 14 bases between the two ends. This CDR3 is 14 amino acids long. CDR1 and CDR2 (germline): MDHEN, SYDVKM. CDR3 region: CASRRQKETYEQYF. The CDR3 nucleotides are TGTGCCAGCAGAAGACAGAAGGAGACCTACGAGCAGTACTTC. Using reference TRBV28 and TRBJ2-7 for the parts outside the CDR3, the full variable domain is DVKVTQSSRYLVKRTGEKVFLECVQDMDHENMFWYRQDPGLGLRLIYFSYDVKMKEKGDIPEGYSVSREKKERFSLILESASTNQTSMYLCASRRQKETYEQYFGPGTRLTVT.

This clonotype appeared many times. This chain uses TRBV28 with TRBJ2-2; the D is unclear. The CDR3 runs to 13 residues. V was trimmed by 5 bases and J by 7 bases, leaving 11 bases between them. CDR1 and CDR2 (germline): MDHEN, SYDVKM. The CDR3 loop reads CASSRRVNGELFF. CDR3 nucleotides: TGTGCCAGCAGTCGCCGCGTGAACGGGGAGCTGTTTTTT.

In its sample, this clonotype was seen a few times. DNA for the CDR3: TGTGCCAGCAGCTTATCCCGGGACAGATACGAAAAACTGTTTTTT. It encodes CASSLSRDRYEKLFF. The J gene is TRBJ1-4, the V gene TRBV7-9; 7 bases are shared with TRBD1. This CDR3 comprises 15 residues. The V gene end was trimmed by 2 bases and the J gene end by 8 bases; junction bases not matched to a gene: 8. Germline V gene lookup returns CDR1 SEHNR and CDR2 FQNEAQ (reference sequence).

This clonotype was detected ten times or more. V is TRBV12-3 or TRBV12-4 and J is TRBJ2-2; 9 nucleotides agree with TRBD1. V was pared by 8 bases and J by 7 bases, with 8 bases of the junction left unmatched. This CDR3 is 14 amino acids long. This CDR3 reads CASWGQGGNGELFF. CDR3 nucleotide sequence: TGTGCCAGCTGGGGACAGGGAGGAAACGGGGAGCTGTTTTTT.

This clonotype was observed many times. This rearrangement joins TRBV18 to TRBJ2-1, with D possibly being TRBD1 or TRBD2 (7 bases each). V dropped 2 bases and J dropped 8 bases, with 16 bases sitting between them. Germline values: CDR1 KGHSH, CDR2 LQKENI. The CDR3 has 15 amino acids. CDR3 in amino acids: CASSPWEGALDEQFF. DNA of the CDR3: TGTGCCAGCTCACCATGGGAGGGGGCATTGGATGAGCAGTTCTTC. The full variable domain, in which reference TRBV18 and TRBJ2-1 provide the parts outside the CDR3, is NAGVMQNPRHLVRRRGQEARLRCSPMKGHSHVYWYRQLPEEGLKFMVYLQKENIIDESGMPKERFSAEFPKEGPSILRIQQVVRGDSAAYFCASSPWEGALDEQFFGPGTRLTVL.

The chain recombines TRBV29-1 with TRBJ2-5; tentative D call: TRBD1 (5 bases). CDR1 and CDR2 (germline): SQVTM, ANQGSEA. The CDR3 contains 12 residues. Trimming left V 5 bases short and J 2 bases short, with 9 bases between. CDR3 nucleotides: TGCAGCGTTCTACGACAGCAAGAGACCCAGTACTTC. Amino acids: CSVLRQQETQYF.

This clonotype is labeled as medium-sized. The J gene is TRBJ2-2, the V gene TRBV7-3; D is uncertain. The CDR3 runs 12 residues. CDR1 is SGHTA and CDR2 is FQGTGA in the germline V gene. V shed 6 bases and J shed 3 bases, with 5 bases lying between them. The CDR3 nucleotides are TGTGCCAGCAGTTTGGACACCGGGGAGCTGTTTTTT. Its translation is CASSLDTGELFF. The full variable domain, rest sourced from reference TRBV7-3 and TRBJ2-2, is GAGVSQTPSNKVTEKGKYVELRCDPISGHTALYWYRQSLGQGPEFLIYFQGTGAADDSGLPNDRFFAVRPEGSVSTLKIQRTERGDSAVYLCASSLDTGELFFGEGSRLTVL.

At least ten counts were recorded for this clonotype. The J gene is TRBJ2-3, the V gene TRBV29-1, with D tentatively TRBD1 (6 bases). The CDR3 is 13 amino acids. CDR1 is SQVTM and CDR2 is ANQGSEA in the germline V gene. The germline V and J ends were trimmed by 6 bases and 2 bases, with 12 bases remaining between them. The CDR3 spells CSVAGVLTDTQYF. Written as DNA, the CDR3 is TGCAGCGTGGCAGGGGTCCTCACAGATACGCAGTATTTT.

The J gene is TRBJ2-7, the V gene TRBV11-2, with D perhaps TRBD2 (6 bases). Germline V CDR1 and CDR2: SGHAT, FQNNGV. The CDR3 has 17 residues. Trimming took 4 bases from V and 6 from J, leaving 25 bases between them. This CDR3 is CASSSAPIAASLSEQYF. The DNA for the CDR3 is TGTGCCAGCAGCTCGGCCCCCATAGCGGCGTCCCTTTCCGAGCAGTACTTC.

CDR3 nucleotides: TGTGCCAGCAGCACACTACAGGGGATCAAGACTGAAGCTTTCTTT. It encodes CASSTLQGIKTEAFF. The chain uses TRBV7-2 and TRBJ1-1; 7 nucleotides agree with TRBD1. V was clipped by 5 bases and J by 5 bases; unmatched bases: 11. Germline V lookup: CDR1 SGHTA, CDR2 FQGNSA. This CDR3 has 15 amino acids. Complete variable domain (other parts from reference TRBV7-2 and TRBJ1-1): GAGVSQSPSNKVTEKGKDVELRCDPISGHTALYWYRQSLGQGLEFLIYFQGNSAPDKSGLPSDRFSAERTGGSVSTLTIQRTQQEDSAVYLCASSTLQGIKTEAFFGQGTRLTVV.

This clonotype came up many times. This chain connects TRBV28 to TRBJ2-5; 8 bases are shared with TRBD2. With V trimmed by 8 bases and J by 5 bases, 13 bases remained unmatched. Germline CDR1 and CDR2: MDHEN and SYDVKM. This CDR3 is 15 amino acids long. The CDR3 DNA is TGTGCCAGCTGGGATTTAGCGGGGACGGGGGAGACCCAGTACTTC. Translating gives CASWDLAGTGETQYF.

Many counts were recorded for this clonotype. The chain carries TRBV5-1 and TRBJ1-2; perhaps TRBD1 as D (6 bases). The ends were cut back, 3 bases at V and 4 bases at J, with 13 bases in the middle. The CDR3 runs 14 residues. Germline V gives CDR1 SGHRS, CDR2 YFSETQ. The CDR3 DNA is TGCGCCAGCAGCTCCGGACAGCCAGGCTATGGCTACACCTTC. It specifies CASSSGQPGYGYTF.

This clonotype has ten or more counts. The rearrangement links TRBV2 to TRBJ2-6; D is unresolved. The germline gives CDR1 SNHLY, CDR2 FYNNEI. The CDR3 runs 15 residues. V shed 6 bases and J shed 1 base, with 10 bases lying between them. CDR3 DNA sequence: TGTGCCAGCAGCCAACAAGATTCTGGGGCCAACGTCCTGACTTTC. Translating gives CASSQQDSGANVLTF.

This clonotype was seen repeatedly, ten times or more. The chain combines TRBV7-2 with TRBJ2-5, with D perhaps TRBD2 (5 bases). V was cut by 0 bases and J by 5 bases, with 7 bases left in between. The CDR3 length is 13 residues. Germline CDR1 and CDR2: SGHTA and FQGNSA. The CDR3 spells CASSLARRETQYF. CDR3 DNA sequence: TGTGCCAGCAGCTTAGCCAGGAGGGAGACCCAGTACTTC. The entire variable domain, with the rest obtained from reference TRBV7-2 and TRBJ2-5, is as follows: GAGVSQSPSNKVTEKGKDVELRCDPISGHTALYWYRQSLGQGLEFLIYFQGNSAPDKSGLPSDRFSAERTGGSVSTLTIQRTQQEDSAVYLCASSLARRETQYFGPGTRLLVL.

This clonotype was counted at least ten times. The J gene is TRBJ2-1, the V gene TRBV28, with D hard to call. Germline-derived CDR1 and CDR2 are MDHEN and SYDVKM. This CDR3 contains 16 residues. Trimming stripped 1 base from V and 0 bases from J, with 10 bases between. DNA for the CDR3: TGTGCCAGCAGTTTATTCCGCAAGGGCTCCTACAATGAGCAGTTCTTC. This codes for CASSLFRKGSYNEQFF.

This clonotype has ten or more counts. The J gene is TRBJ2-7, the V gene TRBV28, with D unresolved. The CDR3 is 13 residues long. Germline lookup yields CDR1 MDHEN and CDR2 SYDVKM. The V and J ends lost 4 bases and 3 bases respectively, with 10 bases between them. For the CDR3, the DNA is TGTGCCAGCAGTTCCCGACGGAGCTACGAGCAGTACTTC. This translates into CASSSRRSYEQYF.

Comment on this clonotype: This may stem from a read error, because a much larger clone lies one nucleotide away. No conserved phenylalanine or tryptophan is present at the end of the CDR3, so a read error is the likely explanation. V is TRBV12-3 or TRBV12-4 and J is TRBJ2-1; D not resolved. The CDR3 is 13 residues long. Trimming pared 2 bases from V and 5 bases from J, leaving 7 bases between. This chain's CDR3 is CASSLSRDNEQFL. CDR3 DNA: TGTGCCAGCAGTTTAAGTAGAGACAATGAGCAGTTCTTG.

This clonotype was seen ten or more times. This rearrangement joins TRBV3-1 to TRBJ2-1; 7 bases match TRBD2. Germline CDR1 LGHDT, CDR2 YNNKEL (reference sequence). V gave up 3 bases and J gave up 5 bases; unmatched junction bases: 7. This CDR3 contains 15 residues. The CDR3, as DNA: TGTGCCAGCAGCCATTTAGGGGACTATGACAATGAGCAGTTCTTC. Residues: CASSHLGDYDNEQFF.

This clonotype was counted many times. The V and J genes are TRBV19 and TRBJ2-1; D may be TRBD2 (5 bases). CDR1 is LNHDA, CDR2 SQIVND, per germline (reference sequence). V gave up 7 bases and J gave up 0 bases, with 10 bases separating them. There are 14 residues in the CDR3. CDR3 nucleotides: TGTGCCAGTAAGGACTCGAGCTCCTACAATGAGCAGTTCTTC. Its protein is CASKDSSSYNEQFF.

This clonotype was observed at least ten times. The genes are TRBV19 and TRBJ2-7; D call uncertain. The CDR3 loop spans 15 amino acids. The V gene's germline CDR1 is LNHDA and CDR2 SQIVND (reference sequence). The ends were cut back, 2 bases at V and 0 bases at J, with 11 bases in the middle. The DNA for the CDR3 is TGTGCCAGTAGTATAAGCCAGGTGAACTCCTACGAGCAGTACTTC. Translated, it gives CASSISQVNSYEQYF.